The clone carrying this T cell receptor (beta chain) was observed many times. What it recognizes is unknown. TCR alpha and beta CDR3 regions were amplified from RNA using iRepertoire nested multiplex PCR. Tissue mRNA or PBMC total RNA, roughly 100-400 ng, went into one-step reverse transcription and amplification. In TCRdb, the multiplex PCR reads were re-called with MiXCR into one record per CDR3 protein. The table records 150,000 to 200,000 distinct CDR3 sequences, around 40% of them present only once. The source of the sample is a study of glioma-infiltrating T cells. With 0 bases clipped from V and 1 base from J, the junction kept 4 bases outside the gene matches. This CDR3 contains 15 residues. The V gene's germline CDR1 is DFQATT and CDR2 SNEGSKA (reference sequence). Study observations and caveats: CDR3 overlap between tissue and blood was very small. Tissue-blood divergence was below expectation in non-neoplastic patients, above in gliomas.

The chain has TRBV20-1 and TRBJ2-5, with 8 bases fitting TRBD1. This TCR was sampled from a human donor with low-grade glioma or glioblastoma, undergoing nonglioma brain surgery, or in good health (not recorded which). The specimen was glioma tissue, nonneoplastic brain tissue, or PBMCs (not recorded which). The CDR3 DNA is TGCAGTGCTAGAGATTTTGGGACAGGCCAAGAGACCCAGTACTTC. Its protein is CSARDFGTGQETQYF.